The sequence of this TCR beta chain was determined in a study of T cells expressing NK-cell markers. Study-wide background: It was sorted CD3+CD56+NKG2C+, CD3+CD56+NKG2C- and CD3+CD56-NKG2C+ T cells that supplied the TCR beta repertoires. Most of the eight sequenced donors were HCMV-seropositive; one was seronegative.

Germline CDR1 and CDR2: SGHRS and YFSETQ. The CDR3 runs 15 residues. cDNA encoding TCR beta was synthesized via 5'RACE template switching incorporating UMIs. TCRdb re-called the 5' RACE reads and catalogs CDR3 proteins one per entry, DNA excluded. The repertoire table contains about 460,000 distinct CDR3 sequences. This chain uses TRBV5-1 with TRBJ1-1. The specimen was blood T cells: a sorted CD56 or NKG2C T cell subset, CD4+ or CD8+ T cells, or bulk PBMC T cells (not recorded which). The receptor's source is a woman aged 50 to 65 in good health. This CDR3 reads CASSLRVGTKTEAFF.